This TCR beta chain was found in a study of cytomegalovirus exposure and HLA in healthy donors. As for the study in general: Some 91 million unique TCRs from HLA-typed donors were held in an early release of data.

The CDR3 covers 14 residues. Germline CDR1 reads LGHNA; CDR2 reads YSLEER. Trimming pared 3 bases from V and 7 bases from J, leaving 12 bases between. General study points: TRBV6-2, TRBV6-3 and some other V segments were excluded as indistinguishable. The authors confirmed in vitro that a few CMV-associated chains were specific for CMV antigens. For cytomegalovirus status, the classifier reportedly gave diagnoses with high specificity and sensitivity.

Researchers ran the PCR with 60 Vbeta and 13 Jbeta primers. Libraries were prepared by immunoSEQ multiplex PCR; TCRdb keeps only in-frame clonotypes and omits some of them. The repertoire holds about 220,000 clones, with 75% to 80% as singletons. With regard to this clone: Its antigen is unknown.

The chain carries TRBV4-3 and TRBJ2-2; D might be TRBD2 (5 bases). This receptor was identified in a male donor in good health and CMV-seronegative. Sequenced sample: PBMCs. The DNA of the CDR3 is TGCGCCAGCAGCCATGAGGGTGTCAGCGGGGAGCTGTTTTTT. As protein: CASSHEGVSGELFF.